What follows describes a single TCR beta chain. Its antigen remains unknown. Distinct nucleotide sequences in the sample also encode this CDR3. This sample was included in a study of beta chain features in type 1 diabetes. Study-level points and caveats: In all four CD4+ subsets, TCRB CDR3 length was significantly, moderately reduced in type 1 diabetes.

From germline, CDR1 is GTSNPN and CDR2 SVGIG (reference sequence). Trimming took 0 bases from V and 5 from J, leaving 4 bases between them. CDR3 length: 11 amino acids. The entirety of the isolated RNA underwent reverse transcription, so expressed TCRB transcripts were sequenced. Here immunoSEQ multiplex PCR was the method, and the copy in TCRdb shows in-frame clones only, minus some. The sample includes over 650,000 clones, about 14% of them seen just once. This clonotype originated in a man aged 18 to 30 with type 1 diabetes. The sequenced material came from naive CD4+ T cells from blood. The rearrangement uses TRBV30 and TRBJ1-2; D uncertain. The CDR3, as DNA: TGTGCCTGGAGTGTGGGGTATGGCTACACCTTC. The encoded protein is CAWSVGYGYTF.